In this sample, the clone carrying this T cell receptor (beta chain) turned up many times. Per the germline V gene, CDR1 is SQVTM and CDR2 is ANQGSEA. The CDR3 totals 10 residues. The V and J ends lost 6 bases and 4 bases respectively, with 6 bases between them. Documented time point: sample taken at primary tumor resection. Unsorted whole RNA from tumor, nontumor lung or frozen PBMC underwent sequencing. This sample stems from a study of spatial heterogeneity in lung cancer. TCRdb re-derived calls from the 5' RACE reads in MiXCR, one entry per CDR3 protein. The data contain about 45,000 distinct CDR3 sequences, about 11% of them seen just once; the ten biggest clones take up around two fifths.

The sample here was PBMCs, taken at surgery. This chain connects TRBV29-1 to TRBJ1-1; D gene uncertain. This receptor was obtained from a female donor with early-stage non-small cell lung cancer. DNA of the CDR3: TGCAGCGTCTTGATCACTGAAGCTTTCTTT. This sequence encodes CSVLITEAFF.